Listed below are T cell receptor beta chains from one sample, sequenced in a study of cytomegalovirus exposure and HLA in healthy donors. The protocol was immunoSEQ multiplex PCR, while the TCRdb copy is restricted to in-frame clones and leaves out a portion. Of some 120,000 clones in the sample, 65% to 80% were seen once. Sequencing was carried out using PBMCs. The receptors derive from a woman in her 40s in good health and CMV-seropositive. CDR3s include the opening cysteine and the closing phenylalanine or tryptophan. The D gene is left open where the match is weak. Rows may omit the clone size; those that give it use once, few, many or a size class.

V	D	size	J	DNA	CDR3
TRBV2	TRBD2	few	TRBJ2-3	TGTGCCAGCAGTGAAGTGGTAGCGGGAGGATCAGATACGCAGTATTTT	CASSEVVAGGSDTQYF
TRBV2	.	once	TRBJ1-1	TGTGCCAGCAGTAACACAGGGTGGAACACTGAAGCTTTCTTT	CASSNTGWNTEAFF
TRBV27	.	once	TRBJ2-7	TGTGCCAGCCGGCCCCCAAACAGGGAGCCCTACGAGCAGTACTTC	CASRPPNREPYEQYF
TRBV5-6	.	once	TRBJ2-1	TGTGCCAGCAGCTTGATAAGCGGCTCCTACAATGAGCAGTTCTTC	CASSLISGSYNEQFF
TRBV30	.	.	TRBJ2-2	TGTGCCTGGATCCCGGGGCTAGCGTTAAACACCGGGGAGCTGTTTTTT	CAWIPGLALNTGELFF
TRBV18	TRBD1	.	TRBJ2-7	TGTGCCAGCTCACGGGACAGGGGTAGGGAGCAGTACTTC	CASSRDRGREQYF
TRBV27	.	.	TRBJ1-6	TGTGCCAGCAGTTTACTATCGCCAGGGAGGTATAATTCACCCCTCCACTTT	CASSLLSPGRYNSPLHF
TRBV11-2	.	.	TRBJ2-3	TGTGCCAGCAGCTCCAGGATTCGGGAAAATACGCAGTATTTT	CASSSRIRENTQYF
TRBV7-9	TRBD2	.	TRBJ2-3	TGTGCCAGCAGCCCCGAGCGGGAGTTAAGCACAGATACGCAGTATTTT	CASSPERELSTDTQYF
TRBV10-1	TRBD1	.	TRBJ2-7	TGCGCCAGCAGTGAGTCTGGGACAGGGGGTAGGTACGAGCAGTACTTC	CASSESGTGGRYEQYF
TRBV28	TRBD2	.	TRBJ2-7	TGTGCCAGCATTGCTAGCGGGAGAGTCTACGAGCAGTACTTC	CASIASGRVYEQYF
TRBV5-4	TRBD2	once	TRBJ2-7	TGTGCCAGCAGCTCGACTAGCGGGGCTTCCTACGAGCAGTACTTC	CASSSTSGASYEQYF
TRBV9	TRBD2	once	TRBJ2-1	TGTGCCAGCAGCGCCCGGTCTAGCGGTTACAATGAGCAGTTCTTC	CASSARSSGYNEQFF
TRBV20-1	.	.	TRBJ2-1	TGCAGTGCAGCCCCCAGGGTTGAGCAGTTCTTC	CSAAPRVEQFF
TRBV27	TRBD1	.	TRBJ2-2	TGTGCCAGCAGTTTATCCGAGACAGGGTCCGGGGAGCTGTTTTTT	CASSLSETGSGELFF
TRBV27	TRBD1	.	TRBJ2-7	TGTGCCAGCAGTCCGACAGGGTTCGACGAGCAGTACTTC	CASSPTGFDEQYF
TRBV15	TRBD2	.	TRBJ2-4	TGTGCCACCAGCAGGATATCTAGCGGAATAGCCAAAAACATTCAGTACTTC	CATSRISSGIAKNIQYF
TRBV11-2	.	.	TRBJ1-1	TGTGCCAGCAGCATTCGGGACTCCGGGATTACCTCACTTTACACTGAAGCTTTCTTT	CASSIRDSGITSLYTEAFF
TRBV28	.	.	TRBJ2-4	TGTGCCAGCAGTTTATGGGGCAGGGGCGGCAAAAACATTCAGTACTTC	CASSLWGRGGKNIQYF
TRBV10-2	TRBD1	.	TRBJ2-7	TGCGCCAGCAGTGAGAGTCAGGGGGCTCCCTACGAGCAGTACTTC	CASSESQGAPYEQYF
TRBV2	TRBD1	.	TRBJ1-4	TGTGCCAGAAGGGACAGGACTAATGAAAAACTGTTTTTT	CARRDRTNEKLFF
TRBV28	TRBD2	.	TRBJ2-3	TGTGCCAGCAGTTTGGGACTAGCGGGAGCCTCAGATACGCAGTATTTT	CASSLGLAGASDTQYF
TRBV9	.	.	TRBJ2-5	TGTGCCAGCAGCGTAGAGGGGGGGCGGCAAGAGACCCAGTACTTC	CASSVEGGRQETQYF
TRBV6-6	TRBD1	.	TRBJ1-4	TGTGCCAGCAGTGGGAAGGGGGCCTTCATTAATGAAAAACTGTTTTTT	CASSGKGAFINEKLFF
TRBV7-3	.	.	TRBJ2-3	TGTGCCAGCAGCTTAGGGAAGGGGAACACAGATACGCAGTATTTT	CASSLGKGNTDTQYF
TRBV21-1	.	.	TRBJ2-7	TGTGCCAGCAGCCCTATCTGGGGGGGCCCCACCTACGAGCAGTACTTC	CASSPIWGGPTYEQYF
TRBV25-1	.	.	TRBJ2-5	TGTGCCAGCAGTGACTCGAGGTCTGTAGAGACCCAGTACTTC	CASSDSRSVETQYF